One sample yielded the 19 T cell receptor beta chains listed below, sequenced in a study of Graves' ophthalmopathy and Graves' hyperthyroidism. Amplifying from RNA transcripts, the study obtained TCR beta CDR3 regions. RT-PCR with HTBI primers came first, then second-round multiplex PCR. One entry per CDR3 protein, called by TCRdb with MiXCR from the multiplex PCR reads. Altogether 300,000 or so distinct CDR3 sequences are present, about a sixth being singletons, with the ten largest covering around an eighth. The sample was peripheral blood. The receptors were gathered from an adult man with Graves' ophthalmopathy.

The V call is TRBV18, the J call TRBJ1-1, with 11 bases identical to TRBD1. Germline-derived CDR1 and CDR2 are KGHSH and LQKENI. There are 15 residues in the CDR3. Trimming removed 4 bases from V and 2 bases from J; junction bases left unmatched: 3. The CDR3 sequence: CASSLGTGGNTEAFF. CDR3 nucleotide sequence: TGTGCCAGCTCACTAGGGACAGGGGGAAACACTGAAGCTTTCTTT.

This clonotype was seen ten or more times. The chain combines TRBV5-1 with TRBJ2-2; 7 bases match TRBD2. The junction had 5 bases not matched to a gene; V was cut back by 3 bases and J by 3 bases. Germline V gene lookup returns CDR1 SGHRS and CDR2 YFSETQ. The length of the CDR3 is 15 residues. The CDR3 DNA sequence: TGCGCCAGCAGCTGGGAGGGCCTGGACACCGGGGAGCTGTTTTTT. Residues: CASSWEGLDTGELFF.

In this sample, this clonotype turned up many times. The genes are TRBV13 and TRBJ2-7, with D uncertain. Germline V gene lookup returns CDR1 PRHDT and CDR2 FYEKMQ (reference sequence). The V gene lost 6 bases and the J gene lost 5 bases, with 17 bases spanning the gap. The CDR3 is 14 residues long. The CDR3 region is CASRWTSGKDEQYF. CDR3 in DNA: TGTGCCAGCAGGTGGACCTCCGGTAAGGACGAGCAGTACTTC. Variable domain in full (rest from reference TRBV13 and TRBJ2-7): AAGVIQSPRHLIKEKRETATLKCYPIPRHDTVYWYQQGPGQDPQFLISFYEKMQSDKGSIPDRFSAQQFSDYHSELNMSSLELGDSALYFCASRWTSGKDEQYFGPGTRLTVT.

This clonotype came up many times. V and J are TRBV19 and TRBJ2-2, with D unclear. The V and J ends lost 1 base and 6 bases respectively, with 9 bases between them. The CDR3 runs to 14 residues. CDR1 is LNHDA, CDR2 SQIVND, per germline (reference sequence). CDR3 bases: TGTGCCAGTAGTATAGGCGCAGGAGCCGGGGAGCTGTTTTTT. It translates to CASSIGAGAGELFF.

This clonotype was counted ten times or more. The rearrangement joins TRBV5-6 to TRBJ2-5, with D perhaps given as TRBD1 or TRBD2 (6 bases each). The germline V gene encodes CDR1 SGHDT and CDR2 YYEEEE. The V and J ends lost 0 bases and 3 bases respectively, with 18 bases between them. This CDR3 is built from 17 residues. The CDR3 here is CASSLALGGRAEETQYF. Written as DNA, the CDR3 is TGTGCCAGCAGCTTGGCCTTGGGGGGCCGTGCTGAAGAGACCCAGTACTTC.

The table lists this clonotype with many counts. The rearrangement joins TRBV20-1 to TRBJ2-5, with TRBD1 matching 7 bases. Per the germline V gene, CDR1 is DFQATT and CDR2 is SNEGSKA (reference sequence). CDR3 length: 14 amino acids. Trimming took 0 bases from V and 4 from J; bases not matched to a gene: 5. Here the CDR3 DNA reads TGCAGTGCTAGAGATTATGCAGGGGGAGAGACCCAGTACTTC. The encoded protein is CSARDYAGGETQYF.

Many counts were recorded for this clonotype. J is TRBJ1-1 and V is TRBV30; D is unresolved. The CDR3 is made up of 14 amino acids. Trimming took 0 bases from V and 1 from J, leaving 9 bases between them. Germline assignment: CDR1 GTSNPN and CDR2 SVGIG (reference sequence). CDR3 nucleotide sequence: TGTGCCTGGAGTGTACGAAGGACGAACACTGAAGCTTTCTTT. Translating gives CAWSVRRTNTEAFF.

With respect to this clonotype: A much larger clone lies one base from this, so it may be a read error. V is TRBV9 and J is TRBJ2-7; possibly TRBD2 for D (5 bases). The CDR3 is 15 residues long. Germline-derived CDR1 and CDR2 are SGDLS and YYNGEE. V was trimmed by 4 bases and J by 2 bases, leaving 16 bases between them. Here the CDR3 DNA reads TGTGCCAGCAGCCCCAGTGCTACTAGTACCTACGAGCAGTACTTC. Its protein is CASSPSATSTYEQYF.

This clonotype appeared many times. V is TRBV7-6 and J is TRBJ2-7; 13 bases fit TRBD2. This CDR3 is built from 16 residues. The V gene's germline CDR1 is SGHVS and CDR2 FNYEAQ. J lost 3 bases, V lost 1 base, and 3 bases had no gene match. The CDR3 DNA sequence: TGTGCCAGCAGCTTAGGTGGGACTAGCGGGGTCTACGAGCAGTACTTC. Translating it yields CASSLGGTSGVYEQYF.

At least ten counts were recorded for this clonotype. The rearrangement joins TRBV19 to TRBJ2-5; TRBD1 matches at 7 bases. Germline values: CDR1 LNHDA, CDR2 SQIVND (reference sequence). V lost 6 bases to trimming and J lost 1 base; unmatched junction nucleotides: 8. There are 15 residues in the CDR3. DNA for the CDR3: TGTGCCAGTAGCCAGAGACAGGGTCGCCAAGAGACCCAGTACTTC. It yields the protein CASSQRQGRQETQYF.

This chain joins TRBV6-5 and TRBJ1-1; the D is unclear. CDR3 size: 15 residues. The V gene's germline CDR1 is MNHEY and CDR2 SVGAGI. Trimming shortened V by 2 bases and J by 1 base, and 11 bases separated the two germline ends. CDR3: CASSYGVAANTEAFF. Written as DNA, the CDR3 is TGTGCCAGCAGTTACGGGGTCGCGGCGAACACTGAAGCTTTCTTT.

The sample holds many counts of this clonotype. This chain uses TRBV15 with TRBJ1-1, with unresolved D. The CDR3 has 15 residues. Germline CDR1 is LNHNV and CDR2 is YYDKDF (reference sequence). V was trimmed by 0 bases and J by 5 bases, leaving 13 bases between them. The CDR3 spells CATSREVPGRTEAFF. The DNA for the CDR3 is TGTGCCACCAGCAGAGAGGTCCCAGGACGGACTGAAGCTTTCTTT.

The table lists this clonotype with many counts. CDR3 loop: CASRFLQMNTEAFF. DNA of the CDR3: TGTGCCAGTAGATTTTTGCAGATGAACACTGAAGCTTTCTTT. The chain recombines TRBV19 with TRBJ1-1; D ambiguous. The V and J ends lost 6 bases and 0 bases respectively, with 11 bases between them. The CDR3 has 14 residues. Germline V gives CDR1 LNHDA, CDR2 SQIVND (reference sequence).

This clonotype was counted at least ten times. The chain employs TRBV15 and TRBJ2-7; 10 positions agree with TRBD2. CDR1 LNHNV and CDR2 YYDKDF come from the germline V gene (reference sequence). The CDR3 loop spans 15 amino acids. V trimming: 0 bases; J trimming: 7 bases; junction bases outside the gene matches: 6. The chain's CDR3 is CATSRESSGSREQYF. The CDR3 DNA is TGTGCCACCAGCAGAGAATCTAGCGGGAGCAGAGAGCAGTACTTC.

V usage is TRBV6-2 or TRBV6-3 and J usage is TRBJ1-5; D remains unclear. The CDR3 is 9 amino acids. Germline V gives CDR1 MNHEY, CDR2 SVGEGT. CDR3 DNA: TGTCAACCTAATCAGCCCCAGCATTTT. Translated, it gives CQPNQPQHF.

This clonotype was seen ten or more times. In DNA, the CDR3 is TGCGCCAGCAGCCCGTGGGACAGGGGAAGCAACGAGCAGTACTTC. Translated, it gives CASSPWDRGSNEQYF. V usage is TRBV4-1 and J usage is TRBJ2-7; 10 bases map to TRBD1. This CDR3 is built from 15 residues. V lost 4 bases and J lost 5; bases outside the gene matches: 8. Germline CDR1 is MGHRA and CDR2 is YSYEKL.

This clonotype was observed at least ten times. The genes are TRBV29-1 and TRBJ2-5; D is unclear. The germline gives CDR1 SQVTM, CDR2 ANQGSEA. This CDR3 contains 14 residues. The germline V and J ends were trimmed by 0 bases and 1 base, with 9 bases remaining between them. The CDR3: CSVEDRAFQETQYF. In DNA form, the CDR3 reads TGCAGCGTTGAAGATCGGGCATTCCAAGAGACCCAGTACTTC.

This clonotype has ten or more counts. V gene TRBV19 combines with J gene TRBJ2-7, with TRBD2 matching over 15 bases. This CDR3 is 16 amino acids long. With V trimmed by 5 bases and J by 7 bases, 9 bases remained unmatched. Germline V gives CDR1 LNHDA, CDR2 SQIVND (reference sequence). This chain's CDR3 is CASSGRTSGRAGEQYF. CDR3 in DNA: TGTGCCAGTAGTGGCAGGACTAGCGGGAGGGCCGGAGAGCAGTACTTC.

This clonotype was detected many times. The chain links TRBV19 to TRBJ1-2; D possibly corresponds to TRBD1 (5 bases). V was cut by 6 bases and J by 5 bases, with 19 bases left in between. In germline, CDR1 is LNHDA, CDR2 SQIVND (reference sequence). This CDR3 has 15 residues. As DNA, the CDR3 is TGTGCCAGTAGAGTCGGCGGAGACGGGGGGTATGGCTACACCTTC. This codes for CASRVGGDGGYGYTF. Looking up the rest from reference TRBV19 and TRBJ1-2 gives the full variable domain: DGGITQSPKYLFRKEGQNVTLSCEQNLNHDAMYWYRQDPGQGLRLIYYSQIVNDFQKGDIAEGYSVSREKKESFPLTVTSAQKNPTAFYLCASRVGGDGGYGYTFGSGTRLTVV.